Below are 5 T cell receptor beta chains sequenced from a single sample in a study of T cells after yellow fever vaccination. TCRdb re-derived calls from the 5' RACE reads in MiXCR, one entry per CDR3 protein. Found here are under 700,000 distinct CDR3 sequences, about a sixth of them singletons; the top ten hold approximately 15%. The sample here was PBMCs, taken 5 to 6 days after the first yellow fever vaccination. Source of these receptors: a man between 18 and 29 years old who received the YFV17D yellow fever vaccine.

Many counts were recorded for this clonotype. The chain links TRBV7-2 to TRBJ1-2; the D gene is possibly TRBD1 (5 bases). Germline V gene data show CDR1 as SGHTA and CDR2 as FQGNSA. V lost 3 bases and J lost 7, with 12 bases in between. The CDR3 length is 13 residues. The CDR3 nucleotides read TGTGCCAGCAGCTTCCTGGGGAGGGGTGGCTACACCTTC. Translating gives CASSFLGRGGYTF.

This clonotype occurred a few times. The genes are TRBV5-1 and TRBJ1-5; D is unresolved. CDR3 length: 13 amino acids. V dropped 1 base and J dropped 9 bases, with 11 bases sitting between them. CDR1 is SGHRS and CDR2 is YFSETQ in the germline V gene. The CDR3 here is CASSLSTGGPQHF. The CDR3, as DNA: TGCGCCAGCAGCTTGTCCACTGGTGGGCCCCAGCATTTT.

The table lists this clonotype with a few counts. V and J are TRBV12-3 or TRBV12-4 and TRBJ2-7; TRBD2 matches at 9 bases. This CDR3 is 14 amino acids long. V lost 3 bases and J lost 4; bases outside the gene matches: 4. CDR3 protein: CASSFRRGGYEQYF. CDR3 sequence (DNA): TGTGCCAGCAGTTTTCGGCGGGGGGGTTACGAGCAGTACTTC.

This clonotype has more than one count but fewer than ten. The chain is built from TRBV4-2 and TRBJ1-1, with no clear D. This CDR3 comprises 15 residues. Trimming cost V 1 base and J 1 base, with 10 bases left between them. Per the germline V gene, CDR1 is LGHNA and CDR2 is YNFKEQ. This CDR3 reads CASSQVSPGNTEAFF. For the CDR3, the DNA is TGTGCCAGCAGCCAAGTGTCCCCAGGGAACACTGAAGCTTTCTTT.

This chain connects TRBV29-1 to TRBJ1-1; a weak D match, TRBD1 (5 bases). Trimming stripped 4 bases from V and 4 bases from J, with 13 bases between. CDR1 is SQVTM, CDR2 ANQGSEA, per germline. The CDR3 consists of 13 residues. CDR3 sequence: CSVAGQRGTEAFF. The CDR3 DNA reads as TGCAGCGTTGCAGGACAACGTGGCACTGAAGCTTTCTTT.